This T cell receptor (beta chain) derives from a study of T-cell reconstitution after alpha-beta-depleted transplantation in children (dated by TCRdb to 2016 to 2017). Regarding the study in general: Using TCR repertoire profiling, the study quantitatively followed how T-cell immune reconstitution unfolded in children after TCRalphabeta/CD19-depleted allogeneic hematopoietic cell transplantation.

In the germline V gene, CDR1 corresponds to SGHTA and CDR2 to FQGTGA. V is pruned by 2 bases and J by 4 bases, leaving 13 bases of the junction without a gene match. Including cysteine and phenylalanine, the CDR3 has 20 amino acids. Only the CDR3 portion is preserved as DNA: 60 bases, with reading frame beginning at the first base. Sample treatment or condition, as interpreted from the label and publication: allogeneic hematopoietic cell transplantation with graft depleted of TCRalphabeta T cells and CD19 B cells. The transplant recipients were children given TCRalphabeta/CD19-depleted allogeneic hematopoietic cell grafts. Summary of the overall study and its limitations: Over subsequent months, a decline in hyperexpanded clone frequencies was noted, and after one year, T-cell counts and TCRbeta diversity were mostly ascribed to newly produced T cells. In some patients, high TCRbeta diversity at day 60 was attributed to recipient T cells and intrathymic progenitors that had survived conditioning. About two months after transplant, the apparently early recovery of alphabetaT-cell counts reportedly depended on just several hundred clones that had expanded rapidly and came from non-depleted graft cells.

The protocol used for the library was PCR. Reads for this sample came from an Illumina HiSeq 2500. To normalize quantification of the TCRbeta repertoire, the TCR libraries were built with molecular barcoding that relied on unique molecular identifiers. TCRdb handled the public reads itself, with Q25 trimming in fastp and clone calling in MiXCR, and kept productive beta chains. Rows are combined by CDR3 protein, so each entry shows the most common genes and DNA. Recorded for this sample are approximately 800,000 distinct CDR3 sequences; roughly 16% of them occurred a single time. The ten largest make up roughly 5% of the sample. Of note for this clonotype: Its antigen remains unidentified. Per-nucleotide qualities are absent, and no much larger clonotype sits a single base away.

In this chain, TRBV7-3 is recombined with TRBJ2-2; 13 nucleotides in the junction match TRBD2. Sequenced material: PBMCs, mostly from graft donor cells, taken 360 days after TCRalphabeta/CD19-depleted stem cell transplant. The sequence derives from a male patient younger than 18 who had a stem cell transplant for acute lymphoblastic leukemia, so the T cells may come from the graft donor. CDR3 sequence: CASSLRPGLAGVRSTGELFF. The nucleotide sequence reads as follows: TGTGCCAGCAGCTTACGACCTGGACTAGCGGGAGTTCGTAGCACCGGGGAGCTGTTTTTT.